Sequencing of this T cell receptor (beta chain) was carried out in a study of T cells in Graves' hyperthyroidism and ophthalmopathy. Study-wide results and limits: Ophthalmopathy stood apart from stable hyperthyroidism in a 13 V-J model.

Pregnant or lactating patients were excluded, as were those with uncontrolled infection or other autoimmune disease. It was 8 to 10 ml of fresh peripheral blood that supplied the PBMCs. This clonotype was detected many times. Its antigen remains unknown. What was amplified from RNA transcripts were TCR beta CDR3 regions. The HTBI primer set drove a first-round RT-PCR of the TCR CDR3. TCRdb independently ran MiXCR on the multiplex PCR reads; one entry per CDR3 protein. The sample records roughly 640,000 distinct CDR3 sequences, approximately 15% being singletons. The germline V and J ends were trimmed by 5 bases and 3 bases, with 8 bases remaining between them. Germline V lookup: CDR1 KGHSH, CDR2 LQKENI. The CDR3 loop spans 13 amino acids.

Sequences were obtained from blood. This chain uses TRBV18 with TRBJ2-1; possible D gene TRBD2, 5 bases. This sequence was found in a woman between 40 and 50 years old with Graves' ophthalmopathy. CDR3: CASSTRDYNEQFF. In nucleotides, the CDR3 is TGTGCCAGCTCAACCCGGGACTACAATGAGCAGTTCTTC.